This entry lists 13 T cell receptor beta chains sequenced from one sample in a study of blood T cell repertoires in COVID-19. Here immunoSEQ multiplex PCR was the method, and the copy in TCRdb shows in-frame clones only, minus some. The data hold fewer than 650,000 clones, with around nine tenths observed a single time. Sequencing was carried out using peripheral blood. These TCRs come from a woman aged 45-60 years with COVID-19, enrolled during active disease.

V usage is TRBV18 and J usage is TRBJ2-2, with a weak D call TRBD1 (6 bases). CDR1 KGHSH and CDR2 LQKENI come from the germline V gene. The CDR3 is 15 residues long. V was clipped by 8 bases and J by 3 bases, with 16 bases between them. The CDR3 region has the DNA TGTGCCAGCACGAATCGACAGGCCTACACCGGGGAGCTGTTTTTT. This translates into CASTNRQAYTGELFF.

This clone was found a few times. J is TRBJ1-6 and V is TRBV7-6; D uncertain. This CDR3 has 16 residues. The germline CDR1 and CDR2 sequences are SGHVS and FNYEAQ. Trimming took off 4 bases at V and 7 bases at J, with 17 bases between the two ends. The CDR3 DNA reads as TGTGCCAGCAGCTCCGAGTTTGCCGTCCCAAATTCACCCCTCCACTTT. Translation: CASSSEFAVPNSPLHF.

The J gene is TRBJ2-2, the V gene TRBV12-3 or TRBV12-4; D is possibly TRBD1 (6 bases). V lost 3 bases and J 10 bases, leaving 9 bases between the germline ends. The CDR3 contains 12 residues. The CDR3 loop is CASSLGAEELFF. CDR3 sequence (DNA): TGTGCCAGCAGTTTGGGGGCCGAGGAGCTGTTTTTT.

This sequence joins TRBV6-2 or TRBV6-3 and TRBJ2-7; D uncertain. V was cut by 2 bases and J by 1 base, with 18 bases left in between. The germline CDR1 and CDR2 sequences are MNHEY and SVGEGT. This CDR3 comprises 17 residues. The chain's CDR3 is CASSYERLTPFSYEQYF. The CDR3, as DNA: TGTGCCAGCAGTTACGAGAGACTCACCCCTTTTTCCTACGAGCAGTACTTC.

The chain recombines TRBV11-2 with TRBJ2-7; a possible D gene is TRBD1 (5 bases). Trimming pared 5 bases from V and 3 bases from J, leaving 14 bases between. The CDR3 totals 14 residues. CDR1 and CDR2 (germline): SGHAT, FQNNGV. CDR3 DNA sequence: TGTGCCAGCAGCCAAATATTACAGGACTACGAGCAGTACTTC. Protein sequence: CASSQILQDYEQYF.

The chain carries TRBV7-8 and TRBJ2-7; TRBD1 is a possible D gene (6 bases). The CDR3 sequence is 14 residues long. Germline V CDR1 and CDR2: SGHVS, FQNEAQ. The ends were cut back, 4 bases at V and 6 bases at J, with 16 bases in the middle. CDR3 in DNA: TGTGCCAGCAGCTCAAGGGGTGCAGGGGCCGAGCAGTACTTC. It translates to CASSSRGAGAEQYF.

J is TRBJ1-5 and V is TRBV27, with TRBD1 as a possible D gene (6 bases). CDR1 is MNHEY, CDR2 SMNVEV, per germline (reference sequence). The CDR3 has 15 residues. The ends were cut back, 4 bases at V and 3 bases at J, with 13 bases in the middle. This CDR3 is CASSSLTGNNQPQHF. The CDR3 DNA is TGTGCCAGCAGTTCCCTCACAGGGAACAATCAGCCCCAGCATTTT.

The chain links TRBV5-1 to TRBJ1-1; 10 positions match TRBD1. Losses at the gene ends were 3 bases for V and 1 base for J; bases not matched to a gene: 9. Germline V lookup: CDR1 SGHRS, CDR2 YFSETQ. The CDR3 length is 17 residues. The CDR3 loop is CASSYRGQGSRNTEAFF. The CDR3 region has the DNA TGCGCCAGCAGCTATAGGGGACAGGGGAGTAGGAACACTGAAGCTTTCTTT.

For the CDR3, the DNA is TGTGCCAGCAGCCCTCAGGCGTACAATGAGCAGTTCTTC. It is translated as CASSPQAYNEQFF. The V and J genes are TRBV7-9 and TRBJ2-1, with no clear D. The CDR3 is 13 amino acids. The V end lost 5 bases, the J end lost 4 bases, and 9 bases lay between the germline ends. Looked up from germline, CDR1 is SEHNR and CDR2 is FQNEAQ (reference sequence).

V gene TRBV30 combines with J gene TRBJ1-2; the match to TRBD1 covers 7 bases. Germline assignment: CDR1 GTSNPN and CDR2 SVGIG (reference sequence). The CDR3 covers 13 residues. V was clipped by 7 bases and J by 1 base; unmatched bases: 6. CDR3 in DNA: TGTGCCTTAGAACAGGGGATTAACTATGGCTACACCTTC. This translates into CALEQGINYGYTF. The complete variable domain, with remaining parts taken from reference TRBV30 and TRBJ1-2, reads SQTIHQWPATLVQPVGSPLSLECTVEGTSNPNLYWYRQAAGRGLQLLFYSVGIGQISSEVPQNLSASRPQDRQFILSSKKLLLSDSGFYLCALEQGINYGYTFGSGTRLTVV.

V gene TRBV11-2 combines with J gene TRBJ2-3; the match to TRBD1 covers 9 bases. Germline V gene lookup returns CDR1 SGHAT and CDR2 FQNNGV. The ends lost 1 base at V and 1 base at J; junction bases unmatched: 9. The CDR3 runs 18 residues. The CDR3 is CASSLVGQGGRGTDTQYF. The CDR3 nucleotides are TGTGCCAGCAGCTTAGTGGGACAGGGAGGGCGAGGCACAGATACGCAGTATTTT.

V gene TRBV18 combines with J gene TRBJ2-1; D uncertain. The CDR3 contains 17 residues. CDR1 is KGHSH, CDR2 LQKENI, per germline. Trimming stripped 0 bases from V and 0 bases from J, with 12 bases between. The DNA for the CDR3 is TGTGCCAGCTCACCACCGGATAGACTGAGCTCCTACAATGAGCAGTTCTTC. Translating gives CASSPPDRLSSYNEQFF.

The gene calls are TRBV3-1 (or the pseudogene TRBV3-2) and TRBJ2-7; D uncertain. V was clipped by 5 bases and J by 5 bases, with 10 bases between them. The CDR3 contains 12 residues. Looked up from germline, CDR1 is LGHDT and CDR2 is YNNKEL (reference sequence). CDR3 residues: CASSTQRHEQYF. The CDR3 DNA reads as TGTGCCAGCAGCACTCAGCGCCACGAGCAGTACTTC.